Detailed here is one T cell receptor beta chain. This specimen belongs to a study of blood T cell repertoires in COVID-19. Overall study: Italy, Spain and the United States were the sources of the convalescent and acute COVID-19 samples. PBMCs, B-cell-depleted T cells, or T cells provided the cDNA or gDNA that made up the material.

CDR1 SGHDN and CDR2 FVKESK come from the germline V gene. Trimming took 1 base from V and 9 from J; bases not matched to a gene: 4. CDR3 length equals 15 residues. Per the original data handling: By means of reference gene primer amplification, nucleated cell counts were estimated. Sequencing was performed with immunoSEQ multiplex PCR; in TCRdb, only in-frame clones are kept and a portion is missing. The D gene and trimming were derived from the DNA, and the V and J assignments and clone size from that table. The top ten clones hold roughly a fifth of a sample with about 94,000 clones, 75% to 85% of them seen once.

This chain links TRBV14 with TRBJ2-2; 11 nucleotides agree with TRBD2. The TCR sequence derives from a woman of 80 years or more with acute or convalescent COVID-19. Sample: peripheral blood. In DNA form, the CDR3 reads TGTGCCAGCAGCCAAGCACTAGCGGGAGTCAGGGAGCTGTTTTTT. Translated, it gives CASSQALAGVRELFF. The full variable domain, its missing parts supplied by reference TRBV14 and TRBJ2-2, is EAGVTQFPSHSVIEKGQTVTLRCDPISGHDNLYWYRRVMGKEIKFLLHFVKESKQDESGMPNNRFLAERTGGTYSTLKVQPAELEDSGVYFCASSQALAGVRELFFGEGSRLTVL.